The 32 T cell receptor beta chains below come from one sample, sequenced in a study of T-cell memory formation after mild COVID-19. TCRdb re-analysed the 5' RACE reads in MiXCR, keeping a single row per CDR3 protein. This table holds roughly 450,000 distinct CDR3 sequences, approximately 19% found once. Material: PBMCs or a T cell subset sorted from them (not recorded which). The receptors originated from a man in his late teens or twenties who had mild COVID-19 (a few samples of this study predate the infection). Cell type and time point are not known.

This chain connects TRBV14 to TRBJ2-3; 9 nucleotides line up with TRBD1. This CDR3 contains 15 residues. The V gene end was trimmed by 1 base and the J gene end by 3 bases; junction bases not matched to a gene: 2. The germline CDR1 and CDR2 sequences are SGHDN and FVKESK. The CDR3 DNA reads TGTGCCAGCAGCCAAGGGGGGACAGGGACAGATACGCAGTATTTT. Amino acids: CASSQGGTGTDTQYF. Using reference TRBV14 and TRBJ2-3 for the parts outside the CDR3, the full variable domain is EAGVTQFPSHSVIEKGQTVTLRCDPISGHDNLYWYRRVMGKEIKFLLHFVKESKQDESGMPNNRFLAERTGGTYSTLKVQPAELEDSGVYFCASSQGGTGTDTQYFGPGTRLTVL.

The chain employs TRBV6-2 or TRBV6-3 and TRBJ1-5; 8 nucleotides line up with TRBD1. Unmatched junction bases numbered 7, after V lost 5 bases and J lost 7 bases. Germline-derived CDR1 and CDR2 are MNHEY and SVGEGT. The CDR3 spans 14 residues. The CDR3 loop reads CASSPRQGTQPQHF. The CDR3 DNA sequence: TGTGCCAGCAGTCCTAGACAGGGGACCCAGCCCCAGCATTTT.

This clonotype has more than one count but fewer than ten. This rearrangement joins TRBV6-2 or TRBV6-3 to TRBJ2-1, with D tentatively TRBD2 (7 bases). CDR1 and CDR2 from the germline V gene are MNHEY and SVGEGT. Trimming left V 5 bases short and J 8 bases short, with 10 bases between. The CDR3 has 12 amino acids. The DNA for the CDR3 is TGTGCCAGCAGTACGGGGGGCTATGAGCAGTTCTTC. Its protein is CASSTGGYEQFF.

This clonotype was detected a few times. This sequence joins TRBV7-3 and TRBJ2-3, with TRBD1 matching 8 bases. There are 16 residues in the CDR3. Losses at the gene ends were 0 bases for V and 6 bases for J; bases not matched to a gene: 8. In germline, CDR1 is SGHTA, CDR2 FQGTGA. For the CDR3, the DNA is TGTGCCAGCAGCTTAACGGGAGGACAGGGAGTTGATACGCAGTATTTT. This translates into CASSLTGGQGVDTQYF.

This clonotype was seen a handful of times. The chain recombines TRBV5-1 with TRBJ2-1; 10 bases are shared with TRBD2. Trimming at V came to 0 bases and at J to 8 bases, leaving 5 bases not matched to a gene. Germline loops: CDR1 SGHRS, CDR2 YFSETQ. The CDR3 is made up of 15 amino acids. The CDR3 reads CASSLEAGGMDEQFF. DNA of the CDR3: TGCGCCAGCAGCTTGGAAGCGGGGGGGATGGATGAGCAGTTCTTC.

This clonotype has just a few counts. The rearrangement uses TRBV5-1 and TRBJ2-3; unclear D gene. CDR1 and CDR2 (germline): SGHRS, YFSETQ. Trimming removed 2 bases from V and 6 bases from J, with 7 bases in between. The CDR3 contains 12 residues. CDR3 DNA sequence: TGCGCCAGCAGCTTTAGTGGGGATACGCAGTATTTT. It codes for CASSFSGDTQYF.

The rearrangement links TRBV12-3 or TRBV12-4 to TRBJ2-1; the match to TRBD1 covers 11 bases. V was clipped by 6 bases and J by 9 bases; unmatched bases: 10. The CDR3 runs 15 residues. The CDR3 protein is CASRRDRGSSFEQFF. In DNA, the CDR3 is TGTGCCAGCAGACGGGACAGGGGGTCGAGTTTTGAGCAGTTCTTC.

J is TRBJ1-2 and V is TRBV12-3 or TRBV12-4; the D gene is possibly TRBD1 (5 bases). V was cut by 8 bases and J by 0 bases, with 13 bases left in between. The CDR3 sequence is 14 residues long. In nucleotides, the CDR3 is TGTGCCAGCTGGCTCGGGGGAGCTAACTATGGCTACACCTTC. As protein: CASWLGGANYGYTF.

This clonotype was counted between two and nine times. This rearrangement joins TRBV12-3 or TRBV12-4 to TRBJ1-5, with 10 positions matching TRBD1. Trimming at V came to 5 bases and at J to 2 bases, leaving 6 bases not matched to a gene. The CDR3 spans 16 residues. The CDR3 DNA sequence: TGTGCCAGCAGTGTGACAGGGGGCCGTGGCAATCAGCCCCAGCATTTT. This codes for CASSVTGGRGNQPQHF.

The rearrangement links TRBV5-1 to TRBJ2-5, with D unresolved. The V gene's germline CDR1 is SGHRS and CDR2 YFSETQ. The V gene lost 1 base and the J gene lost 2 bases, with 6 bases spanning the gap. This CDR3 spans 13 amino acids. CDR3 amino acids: CASSLMSQETQYF. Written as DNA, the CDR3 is TGCGCCAGCAGCTTGATGTCTCAAGAGACCCAGTACTTC.

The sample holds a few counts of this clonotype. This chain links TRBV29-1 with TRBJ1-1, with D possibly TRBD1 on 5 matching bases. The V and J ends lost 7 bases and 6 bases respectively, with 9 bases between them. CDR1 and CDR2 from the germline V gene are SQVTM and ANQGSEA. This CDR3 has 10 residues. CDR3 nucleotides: TGCAGCGCAGGGATTCCTGAAGCTTTCTTT. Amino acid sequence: CSAGIPEAFF.

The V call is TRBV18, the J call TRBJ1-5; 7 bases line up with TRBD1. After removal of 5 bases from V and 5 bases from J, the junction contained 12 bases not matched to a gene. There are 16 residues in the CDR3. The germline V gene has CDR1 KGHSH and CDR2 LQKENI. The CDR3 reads CASSSQGNRVDQPQHF. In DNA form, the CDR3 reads TGTGCCAGCTCATCACAGGGGAATCGGGTGGATCAGCCCCAGCATTTT.

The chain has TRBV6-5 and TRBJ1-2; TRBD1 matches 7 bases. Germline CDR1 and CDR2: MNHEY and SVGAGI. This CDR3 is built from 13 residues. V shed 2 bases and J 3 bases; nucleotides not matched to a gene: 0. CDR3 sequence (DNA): TGTGCCAGCAGTTACGACAGGGACTATGGCTACACCTTC. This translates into CASSYDRDYGYTF.

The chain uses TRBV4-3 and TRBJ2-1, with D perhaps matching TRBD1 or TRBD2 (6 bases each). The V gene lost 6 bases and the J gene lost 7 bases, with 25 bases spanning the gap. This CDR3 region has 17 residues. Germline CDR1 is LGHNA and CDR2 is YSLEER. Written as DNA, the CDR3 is TGCGCCAGCAGACCGGAGTCTGGGGGGCGGTACGGTAATGAGCAGTTCTTC. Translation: CASRPESGGRYGNEQFF.

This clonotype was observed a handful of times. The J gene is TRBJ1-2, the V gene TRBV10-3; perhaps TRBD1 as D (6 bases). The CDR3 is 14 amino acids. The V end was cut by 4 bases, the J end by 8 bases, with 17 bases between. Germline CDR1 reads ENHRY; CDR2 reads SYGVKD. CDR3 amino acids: CAISVSGAGDGYTF. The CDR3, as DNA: TGTGCCATCAGTGTATCGGGGGCAGGGGACGGCTACACCTTC.

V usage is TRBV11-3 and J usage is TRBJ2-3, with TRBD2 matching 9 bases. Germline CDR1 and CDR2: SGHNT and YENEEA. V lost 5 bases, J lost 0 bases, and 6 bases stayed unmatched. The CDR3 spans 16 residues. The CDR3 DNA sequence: TGTGCCAGCAGCACCGGGACTAGCCCGAGCACAGATACGCAGTATTTT. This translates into CASSTGTSPSTDTQYF.

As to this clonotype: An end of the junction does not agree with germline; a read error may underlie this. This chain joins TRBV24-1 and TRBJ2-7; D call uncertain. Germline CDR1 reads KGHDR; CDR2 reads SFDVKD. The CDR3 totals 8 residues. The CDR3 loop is CATSAVGF. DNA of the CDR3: TGTGCCACCAGTGCAGTAGGGTTC.

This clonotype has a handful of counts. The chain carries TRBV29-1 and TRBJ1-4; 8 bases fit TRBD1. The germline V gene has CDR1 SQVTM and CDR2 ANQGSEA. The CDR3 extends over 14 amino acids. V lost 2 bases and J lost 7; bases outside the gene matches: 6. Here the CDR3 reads CSVEPRGRGEKLFF. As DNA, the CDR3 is TGCAGCGTTGAACCCAGGGGGCGTGGTGAAAAACTGTTTTTT.

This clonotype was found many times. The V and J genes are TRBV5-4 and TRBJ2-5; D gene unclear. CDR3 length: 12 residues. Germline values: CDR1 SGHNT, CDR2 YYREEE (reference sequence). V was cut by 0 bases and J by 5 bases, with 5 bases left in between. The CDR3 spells CASSLDAETQYF. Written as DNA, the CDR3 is TGTGCCAGCAGCTTGGACGCGGAGACCCAGTACTTC.

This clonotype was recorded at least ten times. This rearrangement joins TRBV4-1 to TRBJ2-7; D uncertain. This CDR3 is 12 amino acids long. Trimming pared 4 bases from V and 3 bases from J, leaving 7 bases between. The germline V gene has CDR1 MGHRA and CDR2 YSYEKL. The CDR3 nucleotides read TGCGCCAGCAGCCGGGAAGGCTACGAGCAGTACTTC. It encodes CASSREGYEQYF.

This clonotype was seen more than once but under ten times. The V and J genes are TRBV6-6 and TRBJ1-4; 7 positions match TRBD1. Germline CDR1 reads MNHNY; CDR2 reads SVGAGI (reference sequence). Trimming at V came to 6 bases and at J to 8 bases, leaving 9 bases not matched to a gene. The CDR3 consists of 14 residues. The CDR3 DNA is TGTGCCAGCAGCACAGGGGTTGTAGGAGAAAAACTGTTTTTT. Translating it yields CASSTGVVGEKLFF.

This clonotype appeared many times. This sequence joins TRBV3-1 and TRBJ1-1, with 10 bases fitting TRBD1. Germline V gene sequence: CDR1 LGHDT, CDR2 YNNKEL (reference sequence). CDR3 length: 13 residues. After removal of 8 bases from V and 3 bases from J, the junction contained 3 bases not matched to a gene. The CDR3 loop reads CASVGQGDTEAFF. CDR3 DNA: TGTGCCAGCGTTGGACAGGGGGACACTGAAGCTTTCTTT.

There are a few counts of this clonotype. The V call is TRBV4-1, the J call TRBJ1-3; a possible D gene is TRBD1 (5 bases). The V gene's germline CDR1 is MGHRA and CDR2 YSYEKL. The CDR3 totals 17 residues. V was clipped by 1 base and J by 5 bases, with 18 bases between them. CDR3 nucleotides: TGCGCCAGCAGCCAAGGACTCATGGGGCAGATTCGAAACACCATATATTTT. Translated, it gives CASSQGLMGQIRNTIYF.

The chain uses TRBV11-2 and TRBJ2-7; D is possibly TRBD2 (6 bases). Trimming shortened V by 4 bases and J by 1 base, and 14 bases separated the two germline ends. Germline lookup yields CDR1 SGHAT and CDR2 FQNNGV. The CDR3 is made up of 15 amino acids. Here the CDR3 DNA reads TGTGCCAGCAGCTCCATCCGGGGGTCGTCCTACGAGCAGTACTTC. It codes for CASSSIRGSSYEQYF.

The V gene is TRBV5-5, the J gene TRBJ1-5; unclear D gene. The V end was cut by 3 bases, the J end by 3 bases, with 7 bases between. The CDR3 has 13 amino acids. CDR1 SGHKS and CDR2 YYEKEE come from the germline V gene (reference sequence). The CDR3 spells CASSSSANQPQHF. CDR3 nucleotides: TGTGCCAGCAGCTCATCGGCCAATCAGCCCCAGCATTTT.

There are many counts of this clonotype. The CDR3 here is CASRQTGGHGYTF. The CDR3 nucleotides read TGTGCCAGCAGGCAGACAGGGGGCCATGGCTACACCTTC. This chain joins TRBV28 and TRBJ1-2; 10 bases line up with TRBD1. The J segment lost 6 bases and the V segment lost 6 bases, leaving 4 bases of the junction unmatched. This CDR3 is 13 amino acids long. Germline assignment: CDR1 MDHEN and CDR2 SYDVKM.

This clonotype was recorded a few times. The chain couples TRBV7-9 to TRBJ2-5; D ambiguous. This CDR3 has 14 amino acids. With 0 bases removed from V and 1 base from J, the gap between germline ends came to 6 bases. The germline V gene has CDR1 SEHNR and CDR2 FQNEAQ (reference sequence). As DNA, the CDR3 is TGTGCCAGCAGCTTAGCGAAGGTCCAAGAGACCCAGTACTTC. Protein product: CASSLAKVQETQYF.

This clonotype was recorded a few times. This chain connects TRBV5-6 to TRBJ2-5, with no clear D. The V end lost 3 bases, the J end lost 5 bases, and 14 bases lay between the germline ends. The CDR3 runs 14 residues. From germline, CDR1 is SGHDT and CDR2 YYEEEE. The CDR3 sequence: CASSSHTQGETQYF. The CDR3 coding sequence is TGTGCCAGCAGCTCCCACACGCAAGGGGAGACCCAGTACTTC.

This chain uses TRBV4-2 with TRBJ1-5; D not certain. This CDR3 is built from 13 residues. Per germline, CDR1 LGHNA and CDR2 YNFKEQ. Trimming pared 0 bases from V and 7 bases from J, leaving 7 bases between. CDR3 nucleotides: TGTGCCAGCAGCCAAGATCAAAGCCAGCCCCAGCATTTT. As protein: CASSQDQSQPQHF.

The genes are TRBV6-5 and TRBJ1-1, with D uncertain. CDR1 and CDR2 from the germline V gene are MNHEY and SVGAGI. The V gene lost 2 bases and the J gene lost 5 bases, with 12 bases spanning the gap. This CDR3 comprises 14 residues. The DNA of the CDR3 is TGTGCCAGCAGTTACGAGGTATTGGGGACTGAAGCTTTCTTT. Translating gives CASSYEVLGTEAFF.

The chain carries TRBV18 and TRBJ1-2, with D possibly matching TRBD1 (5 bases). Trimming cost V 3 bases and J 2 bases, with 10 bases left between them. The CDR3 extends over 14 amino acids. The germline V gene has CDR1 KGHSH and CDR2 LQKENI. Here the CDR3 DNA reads TGTGCCAGCTCACCGTCTGGGACCAACTATGGCTACACCTTC. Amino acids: CASSPSGTNYGYTF.

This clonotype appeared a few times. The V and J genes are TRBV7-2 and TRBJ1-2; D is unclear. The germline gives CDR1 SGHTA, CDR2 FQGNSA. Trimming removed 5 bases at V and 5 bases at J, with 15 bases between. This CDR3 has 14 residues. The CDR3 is CASSLLSGRYGYTF. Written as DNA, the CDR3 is TGTGCCAGCAGCCTTCTTTCAGGAAGGTATGGCTACACCTTC.